Each of the 5 T cell receptor beta chains below was sequenced from the same sample in a study of PD-1 blockade in classical Hodgkin lymphoma. Time point noted: cycle 4 day 1 (C4D1), after 5 to 7 weeks of nivolumab. Every patient experienced relapse after autologous stem cell transplantation, and brentuximab vedotin exposure varied. Assay used: immunoSEQ multiplex PCR; TCRdb lists only in-frame clones, some missing. The data hold around 19,000 clones, with roughly 80% observed a single time. Sequencing used peripheral blood mononuclear cells (PBMCs), obtained before the fourth cycle of nivolumab. The receptor set was obtained from a human donor with classical Hodgkin lymphoma.

The V and J genes are TRBV14 and TRBJ1-4, with 7 bases fitting TRBD1. Germline trimming cut 6 bases from V and 3 bases from J; bases unmatched to any gene: 7. There are 15 residues in the CDR3. Germline V CDR1 and CDR2: SGHDN, FVKESK. The CDR3 reads CASRPSGGPNEKLFF. CDR3 nucleotides: TGTGCCAGCAGGCCCTCAGGGGGTCCTAATGAAAAACTGTTTTTT.

V usage is TRBV14 and J usage is TRBJ1-2; D call uncertain. V was cut by 4 bases and J by 3 bases, with 9 bases left in between. CDR3 size: 13 residues. CDR1 is SGHDN and CDR2 is FVKESK in the germline V gene. The CDR3 DNA follows: TGTGCCAGCAGCCCTGGGAGGTACTATGGCTACACCTTC. Protein product: CASSPGRYYGYTF.

This chain links TRBV18 with TRBJ1-3; D gene unclear. The ends were cut back, 3 bases at V and 0 bases at J, with 9 bases in the middle. Germline CDR1 and CDR2: KGHSH and LQKENI. The CDR3 is made up of 15 amino acids. The CDR3 DNA follows: TGTGCCAGCTCACCCCTACAGAGCTCTGGAAACACCATATATTTT. Protein sequence: CASSPLQSSGNTIYF.

V and J are TRBV7-8 and TRBJ1-6; 8 bases map to TRBD1. CDR1 SGHVS and CDR2 FQNEAQ come from the germline V gene. V shed 5 bases and J 9 bases; nucleotides not matched to a gene: 9. The CDR3 has 15 residues. The DNA for the CDR3 is TGTGCCAGCAGCGCCAGTCTGGACAGGGCTTCACCCCTCCACTTT. It is translated as CASSASLDRASPLHF.

Notes on this clone: The junction does not match germline at one end; this may be a read error. CDR3 amino acids: CASSWGGAEDTQYF. In DNA form, the CDR3 reads TGTGCCAGTAGCTGGGGCGGGGCAGAGGATACGCAGTATTTT. The V call is TRBV5-8, the J call TRBJ2-3, with a weak D call TRBD2 (6 bases). Germline loops: CDR1 SGHTS, CDR2 YDEGEE. The CDR3 totals 14 residues.